This T cell receptor (beta chain) appears in the sequencing data of a study of T cells in Graves' hyperthyroidism and ophthalmopathy. TCR beta CDR3 region amplification was performed from RNA transcripts. A set of HTBI primers served as the primers for a first-round RT-PCR of the TCR CDR3. A single record per CDR3 protein comes from TCRdb applying MiXCR to the multiplex PCR reads. The data show about 480,000 distinct CDR3 sequences, approximately 15% seen once. This clonotype was seen repeatedly, ten times or more. The sample was blood. The receptor was isolated from a woman between 18 and 29 years old with Graves' hyperthyroidism.

CDR3 in amino acids: CASSVRSPVVEEETQYF. In DNA, the CDR3 is TGTGCCAGTAGTGTTAGATCCCCAGTAGTGGAGGAGGAGACCCAGTACTTC. V is TRBV19 and J is TRBJ2-5; perhaps TRBD2 as D (5 bases). The CDR3 is made up of 17 amino acids. Germline V gene data show CDR1 as LNHDA and CDR2 as SQIVND (reference sequence). V lost 5 bases, J lost 5 bases, and 24 bases lay in between.